This TCR beta chain derives from a study of PD-1 blockade in classical Hodgkin lymphoma. Germline-derived CDR1 and CDR2 are MNHNS and SASEGT. This CDR3 has 15 amino acids. V was cut by 5 bases and J by 4 bases, with 17 bases left in between. Sample time point: newly diagnosed, previously untreated cHL patient sample. The assay was immunoSEQ multiplex PCR, and TCRdb's table has in-frame clones only and misses some. The sample comprises about 7,100 clones, roughly 79% of which are singletons, and 8.1% rests with the top ten. The origin of this receptor is a human donor with classical Hodgkin lymphoma. V and J are TRBV6-1 and TRBJ1-1; possibly TRBD1 for D (6 bases). Source material: peripheral blood mononuclear cells (PBMCs). CDR3 sequence: CASSRGGFKGTEAFF. As DNA, the CDR3 is TGTGCCAGCAGTAGGGGGGGATTTAAGGGCACTGAAGCTTTCTTT.